The clone carrying this T cell receptor beta chain was observed once. Germline V CDR1 and CDR2: MNHEY, SMNVEV (reference sequence). This CDR3 region has 13 residues. Trimming left V 6 bases short and J 4 bases short, with 9 bases between. Repertoires were generated with immunoSEQ multiplex PCR, while TCRdb's copy carries only in-frame clones and drops some. This sample has about 91,000 clones, with approximately 97% found just once. The data originate from a study of siplizumab effects on memory and regulatory T cells. The genes are TRBV27 and TRBJ2-2; D not resolved. Material for sequencing was naive CD4+ T cells sorted from blood. The sequence was obtained from a human donor in good health. CDR3 sequence (DNA): TGTGCCAGCAGCCCTCGAAGCACCGGGGAGCTGTTTTTT. This encodes CASSPRSTGELFF.